The following is a TCR beta chain sequence with its context. Its antigen is unidentified. These data belong to a study of cytomegalovirus exposure and HLA in healthy donors. Whole-study findings and limits: It was reportedly the case that the classifier diagnosed cytomegalovirus status with high specificity and sensitivity. Researchers catalogued under 200 TCR beta chains as cytomegalovirus-associated.

Libraries were prepared by immunoSEQ multiplex PCR; TCRdb keeps only in-frame clonotypes and omits some of them. The table includes 100,000 or so clones, roughly 90% detected once. The origin of this receptor is a man aged 18 to 30 in good health and CMV-seropositive. Sequences were obtained from PBMCs.

CDR3: CASSEEEWRGGYNEQFF. CDR3 sequence (DNA): TGTGCCAGCAGTGAAGAGGAGTGGAGGGGTGGCTACAATGAGCAGTTCTTC. This chain links TRBV6-1 with TRBJ2-1, with D tentatively TRBD2 (6 bases). The V end was cut by 1 base, the J end by 3 bases, with 16 bases between. The CDR3 runs 17 residues. Looked up from germline, CDR1 is MNHNS and CDR2 is SASEGT.